Listed below are T cell receptor beta chains from one sample, sequenced in a study of T cells after yellow fever vaccination. TCRdb analysed the 5' RACE reads with MiXCR anew, one entry per CDR3 protein. The repertoire includes roughly 170,000 distinct CDR3 sequences, roughly 6.2% of them detected once, and roughly 3% sits in the top ten. The sample here was CD4+ T cells sorted from PBMCs, taken on the day of the first yellow fever vaccination. Receptor source: a man aged 18 to 29 who received the YFV17D yellow fever vaccine. The CDR3 runs from the conserved cysteine through the conserved F or W. The D gene is left open where the match is weak. Expanded clones are given a class, and other clones once, few, many or no size at all.

d_gene,j_gene,abundance,v_gene,CDR3aa,CDR3nt
-,TRBJ2-6,many,TRBV20-1,CSARGGNSGANVLTF,TGCAGTGCTAGAGGGGGGAACTCTGGGGCCAACGTCCTGACTTTC
-,TRBJ1-2,many,TRBV20-1,CSARRPPNRDTGYGYTF,TGCAGTGCCCGACGACCCCCAAACCGGGACACCGGCTATGGCTACACCTTC
-,TRBJ1-2,-,TRBV5-1,CASSLRDDYGYTF,TGCGCCAGCAGCCTCAGGGACGACTATGGCTACACCTTC
TRBD1,TRBJ2-1,few,TRBV6-1,CASSGDRGWSEQFF,TGTGCCAGCAGTGGGGACAGGGGGTGGTCCGAGCAGTTCTTC
TRBD1,TRBJ2-1,many,TRBV3-1,CASSQSDRDNEQFF,TGTGCCAGCAGCCAGTCGGACAGGGACAATGAGCAGTTCTTC
TRBD2,TRBJ2-1,many,TRBV7-2,CASSLDGLAGGSEQFF,TGTGCCAGCAGCTTAGATGGACTAGCGGGGGGCAGTGAGCAGTTCTTC
TRBD2,TRBJ2-1,-,TRBV6-1,CASTRGGGSYNEQFF,TGTGCCAGCACCCGGGGCGGGGGATCCTACAATGAGCAGTTCTTC
-,TRBJ1-2,-,TRBV10-3,CAISESRGRDGYTF,TGTGCCATCAGTGAGTCGAGGGGGAGGGATGGCTACACCTTC
-,TRBJ2-7,many,TRBV10-3,CAISFDDPRAYEQYF,TGTGCCATCAGTTTTGACGACCCCAGGGCCTACGAGCAGTACTTC
-,TRBJ2-7,many,TRBV12-5,CASGLVAGRTYEQYF,TGTGCTAGTGGTTTGGTGGCAGGCAGAACCTACGAGCAGTACTTC
-,TRBJ1-5,many,TRBV5-4,CASSLGGGNQPQHF,TGTGCCAGCAGCTTGGGAGGAGGAAATCAGCCCCAGCATTTT
TRBD2,TRBJ2-1,many,TRBV6-2/TRBV6-3,CASSYASGGNEQFF,TGTGCCAGCAGTTATGCTAGCGGGGGAAATGAGCAGTTCTTC
-,TRBJ1-1,-,TRBV5-1,CASSNGAGSNTEAFF,TGCGCCAGCAGCAACGGGGCAGGGTCGAACACTGAAGCTTTCTTT
-,TRBJ1-2,many,TRBV29-1,CSVGRLGYTF,TGCAGCGTTGGAAGACTTGGCTACACCTTC
-,TRBJ1-4,many,TRBV5-1,CASSRGGNEKLFF,TGCGCCAGCAGCCGGGGGGGTAATGAAAAACTGTTTTTT
-,TRBJ2-2,many,TRBV12-5,CASALRTGELFF,TGTGCTAGTGCCTTAAGAACCGGGGAGCTGTTTTTT
TRBD1,TRBJ2-1,many,TRBV24-1,CATSDSQGARGHNEQFF,TGTGCCACCAGTGATTCTCAGGGGGCCAGGGGGCACAATGAGCAGTTCTTC
-,TRBJ2-3,-,TRBV20-1,CSASKAQSGAPMATQYF,TGCAGTGCTAGTAAGGCCCAATCGGGGGCGCCTATGGCTACGCAGTATTTT
TRBD2,TRBJ2-1,-,TRBV6-1,CASSAGLAHYNEQFF,TGTGCCAGCAGCGCGGGACTAGCGCACTACAATGAGCAGTTCTTC
TRBD1,TRBJ1-1,many,TRBV28,CASSPYGGTGDTEAFF,TGTGCCAGCAGTCCCTACGGGGGGACAGGGGACACTGAAGCTTTCTTT
-,TRBJ1-2,many,TRBV19,CASSRQKGNYGYTF,TGTGCCAGTAGTCGACAGAAGGGAAACTATGGCTACACCTTC
TRBD2,TRBJ2-3,-,TRBV20-1,CSARTSGETDTQYF,TGCAGTGCTAGGACTAGCGGGGAAACAGATACGCAGTATTTT
-,TRBJ2-5,many,TRBV5-1,CASSSTGSETQYF,TGCGCCAGCAGCTCTACAGGGTCGGAGACCCAGTACTTC
TRBD1,TRBJ1-2,many,TRBV20-1,CSANSALTGGGGGYTF,TGCAGTGCGAACAGTGCCCTGACAGGGGGAGGTGGTGGCTACACCTTC